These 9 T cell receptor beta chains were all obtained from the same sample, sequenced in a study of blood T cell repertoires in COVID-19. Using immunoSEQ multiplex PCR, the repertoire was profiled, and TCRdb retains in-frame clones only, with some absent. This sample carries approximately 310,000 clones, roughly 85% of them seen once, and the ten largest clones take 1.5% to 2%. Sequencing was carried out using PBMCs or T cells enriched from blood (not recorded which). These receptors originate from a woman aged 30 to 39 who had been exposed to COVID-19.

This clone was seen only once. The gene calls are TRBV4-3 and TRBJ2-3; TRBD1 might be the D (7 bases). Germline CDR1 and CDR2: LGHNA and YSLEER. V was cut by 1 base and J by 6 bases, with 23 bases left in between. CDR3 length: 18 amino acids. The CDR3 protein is CASSQGVPGGRVFDTQYF. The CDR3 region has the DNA TGCGCCAGCAGCCAAGGGGTTCCAGGGGGGAGAGTTTTTGATACGCAGTATTTT.

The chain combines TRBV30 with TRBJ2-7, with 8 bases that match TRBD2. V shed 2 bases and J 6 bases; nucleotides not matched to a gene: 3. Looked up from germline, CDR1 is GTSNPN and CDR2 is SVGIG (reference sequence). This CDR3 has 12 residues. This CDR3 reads CAWSSSGAEQYF. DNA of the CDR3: TGTGCCTGGAGTAGTAGCGGGGCCGAGCAGTACTTC. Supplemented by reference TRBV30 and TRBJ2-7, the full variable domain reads SQTIHQWPATLVQPVGSPLSLECTVEGTSNPNLYWYRQAAGRGLQLLFYSVGIGQISSEVPQNLSASRPQDRQFILSSKKLLLSDSGFYLCAWSSSGAEQYFGPGTRLTVT.

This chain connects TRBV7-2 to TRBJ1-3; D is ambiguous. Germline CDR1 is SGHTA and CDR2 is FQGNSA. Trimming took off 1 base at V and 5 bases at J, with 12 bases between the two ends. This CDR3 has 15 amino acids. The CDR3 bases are TGTGCCAGCAGCTTAGTGACCGGGTTTAGAAACACCATATATTTT. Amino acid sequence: CASSLVTGFRNTIYF.

In DNA, the CDR3 is TGCGCCAGCAGCTCACCGGGAAGCACAGATACGCAGTATTTT. It translates to CASSSPGSTDTQYF. The V and J genes are TRBV5-1 and TRBJ2-3; D is possibly TRBD2 (5 bases). Trimming left V 3 bases short and J 0 bases short, with 8 bases between. Germline V gene lookup returns CDR1 SGHRS and CDR2 YFSETQ. This CDR3 is built from 14 residues.

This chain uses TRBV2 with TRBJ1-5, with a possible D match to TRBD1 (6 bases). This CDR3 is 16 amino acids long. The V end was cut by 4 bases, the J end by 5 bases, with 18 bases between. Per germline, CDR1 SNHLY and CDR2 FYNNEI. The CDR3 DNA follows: TGTGCCAGCAGTGGCCGGGGGGCAGGGGAGGATCAGCCCCAGCATTTT. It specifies CASSGRGAGEDQPQHF.

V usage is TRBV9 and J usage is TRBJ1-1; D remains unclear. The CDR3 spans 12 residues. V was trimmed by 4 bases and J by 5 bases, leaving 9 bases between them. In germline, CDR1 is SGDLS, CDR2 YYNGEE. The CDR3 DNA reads TGTGCCAGCAGCCCCGGGGAGACTGAAGCTTTCTTT. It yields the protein CASSPGETEAFF.

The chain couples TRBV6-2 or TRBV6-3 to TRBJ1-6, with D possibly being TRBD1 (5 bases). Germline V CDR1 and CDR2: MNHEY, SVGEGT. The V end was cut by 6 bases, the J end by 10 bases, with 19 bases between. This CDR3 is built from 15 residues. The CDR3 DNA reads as TGTGCCAGCAGCCTAATCGGTCAGGGAGGATCACCCCTCCACTTT. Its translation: CASSLIGQGGSPLHF.

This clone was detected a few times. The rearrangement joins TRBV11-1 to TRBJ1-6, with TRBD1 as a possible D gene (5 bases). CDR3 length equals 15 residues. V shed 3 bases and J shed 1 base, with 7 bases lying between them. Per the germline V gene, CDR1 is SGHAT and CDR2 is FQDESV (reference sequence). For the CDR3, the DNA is TGTGCCAGCAGCTTGGAGGGGTCCTATAATTCACCCCTCCACTTT. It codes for CASSLEGSYNSPLHF.

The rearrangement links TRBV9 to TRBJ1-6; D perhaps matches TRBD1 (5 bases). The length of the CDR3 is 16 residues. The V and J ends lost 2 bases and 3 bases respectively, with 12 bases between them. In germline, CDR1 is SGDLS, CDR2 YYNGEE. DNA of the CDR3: TGTGCCAGCAGCGTTGGCAGGGATCACTATAATTCACCCCTCCACTTT. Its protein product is CASSVGRDHYNSPLHF.